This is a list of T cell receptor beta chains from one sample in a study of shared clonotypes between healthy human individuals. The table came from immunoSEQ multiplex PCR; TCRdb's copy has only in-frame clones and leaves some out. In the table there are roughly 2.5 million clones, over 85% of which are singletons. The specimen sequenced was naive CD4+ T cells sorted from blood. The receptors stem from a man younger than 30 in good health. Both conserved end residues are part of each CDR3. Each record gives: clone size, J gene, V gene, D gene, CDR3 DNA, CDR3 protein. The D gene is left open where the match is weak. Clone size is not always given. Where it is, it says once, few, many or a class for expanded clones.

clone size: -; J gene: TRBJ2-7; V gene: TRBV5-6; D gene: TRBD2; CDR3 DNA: TGTGCCAGCAGCTTCACTAGCGGGGGAAACGAGCAGTACTTC; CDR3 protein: CASSFTSGGNEQYF
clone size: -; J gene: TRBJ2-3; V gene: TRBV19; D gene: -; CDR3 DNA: TGTGCCAGTAGGAGGACCGGGACGCTAGCCACAGATACGCAGTATTTT; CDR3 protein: CASRRTGTLATDTQYF
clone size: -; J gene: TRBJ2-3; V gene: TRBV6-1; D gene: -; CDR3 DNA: TGTGCCAGCAAAGTTCAGCCACCCACGGATACGCAGTATTTT; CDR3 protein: CASKVQPPTDTQYF
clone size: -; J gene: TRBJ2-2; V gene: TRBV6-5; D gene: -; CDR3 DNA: TGTGCCAGCAGCCAGGGTCTAGCGAACACCGGGGAGCTGTTTTTT; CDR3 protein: CASSQGLANTGELFF
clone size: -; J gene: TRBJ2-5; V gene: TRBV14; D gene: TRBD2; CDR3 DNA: TGTGCCAGCAGCCACGGACTAGCGGGGGCCCAAGAGACCCAGTACTTC; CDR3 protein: CASSHGLAGAQETQYF
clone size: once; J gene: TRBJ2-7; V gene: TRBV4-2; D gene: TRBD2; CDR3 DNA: TGTGCCAGCAGCCAAGATAGTTTAGCGGGCTCGGGAGAGCAGTACTTC; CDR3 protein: CASSQDSLAGSGEQYF
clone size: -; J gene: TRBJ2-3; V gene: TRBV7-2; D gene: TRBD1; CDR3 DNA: TGTGCCAGCAGCTTGGGGGACAGGGCGGCAGATACGCAGTATTTT; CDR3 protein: CASSLGDRAADTQYF
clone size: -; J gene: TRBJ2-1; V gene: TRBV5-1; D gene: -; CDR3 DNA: TGCGCCAGCAACCCCTCTCGAGGGGGGGCCAATGAGCAGTTCTTC; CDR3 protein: CASNPSRGGANEQFF
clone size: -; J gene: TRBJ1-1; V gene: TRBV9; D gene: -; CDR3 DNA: TGTGCCAGCAGCGTGTCGGGGCGGGCGGAAGCTTTCTTT; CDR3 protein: CASSVSGRAEAFF
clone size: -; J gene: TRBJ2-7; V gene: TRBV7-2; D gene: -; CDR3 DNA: TGTGCCAGCAGCACCACACGGCGAGACGAGCAGTACTTC; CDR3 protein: CASSTTRRDEQYF
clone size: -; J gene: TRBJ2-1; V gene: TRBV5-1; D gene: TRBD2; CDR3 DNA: TGCGCCAGCAGCTTAGCGGGGGGATCCTCCTACAATGAGCAGTTCTTC; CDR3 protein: CASSLAGGSSYNEQFF
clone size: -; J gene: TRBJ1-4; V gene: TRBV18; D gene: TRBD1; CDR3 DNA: TGTGCCAGCTCACCCTACAGGGGGCCTAATGAAAAACTGTTTTTT; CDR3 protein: CASSPYRGPNEKLFF
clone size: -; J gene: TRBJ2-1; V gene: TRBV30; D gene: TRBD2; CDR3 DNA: TGTGCCTGGGACGGGGGGGGTGAGCAGTTCTTC; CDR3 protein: CAWDGGGEQFF
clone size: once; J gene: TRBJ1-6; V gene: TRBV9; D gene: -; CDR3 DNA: TGTGCCAGCAGCGACAGACAGTTAGGCTCACCCCTCCACTTT; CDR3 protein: CASSDRQLGSPLHF
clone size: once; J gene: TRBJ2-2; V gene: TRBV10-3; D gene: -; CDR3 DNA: TGTGCCATCAGTGTGGCCCGAAACACCGGGGAGCTGTTTTTT; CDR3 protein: CAISVARNTGELFF
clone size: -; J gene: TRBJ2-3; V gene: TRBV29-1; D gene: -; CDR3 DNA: TGCAGCGGATTACAGGGAATCGCAGATACGCAGTATTTT; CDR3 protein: CSGLQGIADTQYF
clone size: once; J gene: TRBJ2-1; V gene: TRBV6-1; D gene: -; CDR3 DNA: TGTGCCAGCAGGGTGGGGGGCCTCAATGAGCAGTTCTTC; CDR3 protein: CASRVGGLNEQFF
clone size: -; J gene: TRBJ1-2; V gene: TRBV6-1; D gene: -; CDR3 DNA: TGTGCCAGCAGGGTGGACGGGAACTATGGCTACACCTTC; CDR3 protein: CASRVDGNYGYTF
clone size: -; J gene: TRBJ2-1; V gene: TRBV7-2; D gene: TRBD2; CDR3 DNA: TGTGCCAGCAGCTTAGCGGGACTAGCGGGAGGGCCCTCCTACAATGAGCAGTTCTTC; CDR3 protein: CASSLAGLAGGPSYNEQFF
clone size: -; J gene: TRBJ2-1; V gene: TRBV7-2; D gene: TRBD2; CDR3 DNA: TGTGCCAGCAGCTTAGCTGGGACTAGCTCCTACAATGAGCAGTTCTTC; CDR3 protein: CASSLAGTSSYNEQFF
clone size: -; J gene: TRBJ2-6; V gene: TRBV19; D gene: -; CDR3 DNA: TGTGCCAGTGCCCCGGGGTGGGGGGCCAACGTCCTGACTTTC; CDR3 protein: CASAPGWGANVLTF
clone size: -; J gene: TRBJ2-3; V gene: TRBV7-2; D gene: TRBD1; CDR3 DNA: TGTGCCAGCAGCTGGGGACAGGGTTCCCCGCGGGGCACAGATACGCAGTATTTT; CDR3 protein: CASSWGQGSPRGTDTQYF
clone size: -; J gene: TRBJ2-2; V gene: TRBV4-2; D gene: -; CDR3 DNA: TGTGCCAGCAGCCAAGTCACCAGGGACGCCGGGGAGCTGTTTTTT; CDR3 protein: CASSQVTRDAGELFF
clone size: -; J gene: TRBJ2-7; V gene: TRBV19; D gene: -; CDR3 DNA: TGTGCCAGTAGTATAGGGGGGTCCTACGAGCAGTACTTC; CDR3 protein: CASSIGGSYEQYF
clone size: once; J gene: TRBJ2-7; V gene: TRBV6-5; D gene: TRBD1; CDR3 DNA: TGTGCCAGCAGAGGGGACAGGGCTATGGCGAGGCAGTACTTC; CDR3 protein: CASRGDRAMARQYF
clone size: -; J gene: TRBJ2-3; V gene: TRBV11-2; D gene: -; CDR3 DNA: TGTGCCAGCAGCTTCTCAACAGATACGCAGTATTTT; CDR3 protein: CASSFSTDTQYF
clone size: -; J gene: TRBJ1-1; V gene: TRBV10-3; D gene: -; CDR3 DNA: TGTGCCATCAGTCTCGGACAGATGAACACTGAAGCTTTCTTT; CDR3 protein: CAISLGQMNTEAFF
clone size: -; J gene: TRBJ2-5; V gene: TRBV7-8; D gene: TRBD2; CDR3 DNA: TGTGCCAGCAGCTTCAGGTCCGACAGACTAGCGGTGTATGAGACCCAGTACTTC; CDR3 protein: CASSFRSDRLAVYETQYF
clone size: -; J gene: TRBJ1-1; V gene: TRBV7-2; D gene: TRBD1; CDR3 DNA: TGTGCCAGCAGCTCAAAGAGGGCAGGGGGAACTGAAGCTTTCTTT; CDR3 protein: CASSSKRAGGTEAFF
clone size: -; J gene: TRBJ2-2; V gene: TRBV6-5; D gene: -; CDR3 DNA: TGTGCCAGCAGACCCGACAGATACACCGGGGAGCTGTTTTTT; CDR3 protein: CASRPDRYTGELFF
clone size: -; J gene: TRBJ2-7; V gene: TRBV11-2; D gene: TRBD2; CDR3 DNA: TGTGCCAGCAGCTCGGGACTAGCGGGATTTGTGGGCTACGAGCAGTACTTC; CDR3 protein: CASSSGLAGFVGYEQYF
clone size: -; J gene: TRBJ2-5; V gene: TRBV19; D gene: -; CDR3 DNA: TGTGCCAGTAGAGCCCGGCGGGATGGGGAGACCCAGTACTTC; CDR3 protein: CASRARRDGETQYF
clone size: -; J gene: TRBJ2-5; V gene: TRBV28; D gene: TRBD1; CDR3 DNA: TGTGCCAGCAGTTTATCGACAGGGATTGGGACCCAGTACTTC; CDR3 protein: CASSLSTGIGTQYF
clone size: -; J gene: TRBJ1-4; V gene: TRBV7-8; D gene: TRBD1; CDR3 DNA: TGTGCCAGCAGCTTAAGGGACAGGGGGGCCCCTAATGAAAAACTGTTTTTT; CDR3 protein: CASSLRDRGAPNEKLFF
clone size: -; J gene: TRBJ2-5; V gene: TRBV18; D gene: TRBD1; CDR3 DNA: TGTGCCAGCTCACCGACTCGGACAGGGCTAGAGACCCAGTACTTC; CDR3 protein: CASSPTRTGLETQYF
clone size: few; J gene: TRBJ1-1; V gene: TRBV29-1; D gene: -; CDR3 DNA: TGCAGCGTTAATTCCGACAGTTTAATCGACACTGAAGCTTTCTTT; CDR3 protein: CSVNSDSLIDTEAFF
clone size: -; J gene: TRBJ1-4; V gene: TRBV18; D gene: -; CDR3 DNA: TGTGCCAGCTCACACCTATCGGGAACAACTAATGAAAAACTGTTTTTT; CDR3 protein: CASSHLSGTTNEKLFF
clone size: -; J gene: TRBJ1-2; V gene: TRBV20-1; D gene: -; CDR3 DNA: TGCAGTGCCCGGTCCGGAAGGGGCTACACCTTC; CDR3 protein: CSARSGRGYTF
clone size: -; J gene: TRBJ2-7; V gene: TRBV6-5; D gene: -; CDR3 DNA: TGTGCCAGCAGTCAAGGGGCGGGGGCCACCTACGAGCAGTACTTC; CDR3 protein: CASSQGAGATYEQYF
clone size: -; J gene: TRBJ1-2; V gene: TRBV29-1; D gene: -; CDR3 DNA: TGCAGCCACGGGGGGGAAGGCTACACCTTC; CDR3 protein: CSHGGEGYTF
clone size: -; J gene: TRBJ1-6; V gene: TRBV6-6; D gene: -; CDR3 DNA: TGTGCCAGCAGTTACTCAGCCTTGAATTCACCCCTCCACTTT; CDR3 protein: CASSYSALNSPLHF
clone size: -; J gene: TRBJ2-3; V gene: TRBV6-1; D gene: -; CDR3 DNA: TGTGCCAGCAGTGAAGGTGGACTGCGGATCGATACGCAGTATTTT; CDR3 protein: CASSEGGLRIDTQYF
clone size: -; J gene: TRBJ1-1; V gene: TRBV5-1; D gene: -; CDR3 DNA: TGCGCCAGCAGCTTAGGGATTAACACTGAAGCTTTCTTT; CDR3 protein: CASSLGINTEAFF
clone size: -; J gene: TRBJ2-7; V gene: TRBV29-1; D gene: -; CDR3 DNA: TGCAGCGTTGTCTGGAGCTCCTACGAGCAGTACTTC; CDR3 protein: CSVVWSSYEQYF
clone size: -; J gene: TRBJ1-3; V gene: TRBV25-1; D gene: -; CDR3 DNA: TGTGCCAGCAGTCGGGGACTAAGAAACACCATATATTTT; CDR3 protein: CASSRGLRNTIYF
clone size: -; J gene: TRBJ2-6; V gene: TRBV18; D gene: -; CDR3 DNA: TGTGCCAGCTCACCAACGGCAGGTTCATTTTCCTTCTCTGGGGCCAACGTCCTGACTTTC; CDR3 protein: CASSPTAGSFSFSGANVLTF
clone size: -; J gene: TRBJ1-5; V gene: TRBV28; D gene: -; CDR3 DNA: TGTGCCAGCAGTACACCATGGGGGCGAAGCAATCAGCCCCAGCATTTT; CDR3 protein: CASSTPWGRSNQPQHF
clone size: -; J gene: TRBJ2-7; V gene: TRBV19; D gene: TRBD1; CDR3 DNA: TGTGCCAGTAGTCCCGGACCGGGACAGGTTTCCTACGAGCAGTACTTC; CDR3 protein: CASSPGPGQVSYEQYF
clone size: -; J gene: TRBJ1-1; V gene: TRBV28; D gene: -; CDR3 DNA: TGTGCCAGCAGTCTTAGGAGACCTGAAGCTTTCTTT; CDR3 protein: CASSLRRPEAFF
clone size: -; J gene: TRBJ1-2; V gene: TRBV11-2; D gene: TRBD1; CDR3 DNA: TGTGCCAGCAGCTTAGAGGGGGGACAGTTCTATGGCTACACCTTC; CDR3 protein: CASSLEGGQFYGYTF
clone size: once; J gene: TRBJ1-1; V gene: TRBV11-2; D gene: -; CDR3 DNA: TGTGCCAGCAGCGAACAGGGTGCTGGGACTGAAGCTTTCTTT; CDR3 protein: CASSEQGAGTEAFF
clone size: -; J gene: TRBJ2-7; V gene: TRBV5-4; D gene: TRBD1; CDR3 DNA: TGTGCCAGCAGCCGTCAGGACAGGACCCTCTCCTACGAGCAGTACTTC; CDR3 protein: CASSRQDRTLSYEQYF
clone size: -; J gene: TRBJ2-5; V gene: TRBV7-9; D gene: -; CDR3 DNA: TGTGCCAGCAGCCTGTCGGGGGCGGAGACCCAGTACTTC; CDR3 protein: CASSLSGAETQYF